The next 25 T cell receptor beta chains were all read from a single sample in a study of blood T cell repertoires in COVID-19. Repertoires were generated with immunoSEQ multiplex PCR, while TCRdb's copy carries only in-frame clones and drops some. The sample has 200,000 to 250,000 clones; roughly 81% are singletons. The sample comprised peripheral blood. Every receptor here comes from a man aged 35-49 years with acute or convalescent COVID-19.

The chain links TRBV4-2 to TRBJ2-7, with TRBD2 matching 9 bases. CDR1 LGHNA and CDR2 YNFKEQ come from the germline V gene. This CDR3 is 19 amino acids long. Trimming removed 0 bases from V and 0 bases from J; junction bases left unmatched: 12. The CDR3 DNA is TGTGCCAGCAGCCAAGATGGGGCTAGCGGGGTATGGAGCTCCTACGAGCAGTACTTC. It yields the protein CASSQDGASGVWSSYEQYF.

The chain combines TRBV27 with TRBJ1-5; 9 bases fit TRBD1. The CDR3 consists of 19 residues. Trimming cost V 6 bases and J 1 base; bases outside gene matches: 16. Germline V CDR1 and CDR2: MNHEY, SMNVEV (reference sequence). CDR3 bases: TGTGCCAGCAGCCCCGGGACGGGACAGGGACTTTGGAGCAATCAGCCCCAGCATTTT. Amino acids: CASSPGTGQGLWSNQPQHF.

This clone was seen more than once but under ten times. V is TRBV12-3 or TRBV12-4 and J is TRBJ1-2, with D unresolved. CDR3 length: 12 amino acids. Trimming left V 3 bases short and J 6 bases short, with 8 bases between. This chain's CDR3 is CASSLALHGYTF. In DNA form, the CDR3 reads TGTGCCAGCAGTTTGGCCCTTCATGGCTACACCTTC.

The chain couples TRBV7-3 to TRBJ2-5, with 7 nucleotides matching TRBD2. The ends lost 5 bases at V and 1 base at J; junction bases unmatched: 13. Germline values: CDR1 SGHTA, CDR2 FQGTGA. The CDR3 totals 17 residues. DNA of the CDR3: TGTGCCAGCAGCCCGAGGAGGAGAGGCGGGGGCCAAGAGACCCAGTACTTC. Protein product: CASSPRRRGGGQETQYF.

The chain links TRBV5-1 to TRBJ2-7; TRBD2 might be the D (5 bases). V dropped 4 bases and J dropped 5 bases, with 13 bases sitting between them. Germline V gene data show CDR1 as SGHRS and CDR2 as YFSETQ. This CDR3 region has 13 residues. The CDR3 loop is CASSTHAGDEQYF. CDR3 sequence (DNA): TGCGCCAGCAGCACCCACGCCGGGGACGAGCAGTACTTC.

The chain recombines TRBV12-3 or TRBV12-4 with TRBJ1-4, with D unclear. CDR3 length: 13 residues. Between the trimmed V and J ends, which lost 8 bases and 5 bases, there was a span of 12 bases. The CDR3 region is CASRDTDNEKLFF. CDR3 DNA: TGTGCCAGCCGTGACACCGACAATGAAAAACTGTTTTTT.

The chain employs TRBV27 and TRBJ2-7, with 8 bases matching TRBD1. The CDR3 spans 14 residues. Germline CDR1 is MNHEY and CDR2 is SMNVEV (reference sequence). V gave up 0 bases and J gave up 5 bases; unmatched junction bases: 3. CDR3 DNA sequence: TGTGCCAGCAGTTTATCGGACAGGGCCCACGAGCAGTACTTC. It codes for CASSLSDRAHEQYF.

The J gene is TRBJ1-1, the V gene TRBV28, with D uncertain. Trimming pared 6 bases from V and 5 bases from J, leaving 13 bases between. The CDR3 has 13 amino acids. The germline V gene has CDR1 MDHEN and CDR2 SYDVKM. The CDR3 here is CASSFSAGTEAFF. CDR3 DNA sequence: TGTGCCAGCAGCTTCAGCGCGGGGACTGAAGCTTTCTTT.

CDR3 sequence reads: CAWSPGQGAIVYGYTF. The CDR3, as DNA: TGTGCCTGGAGCCCTGGACAGGGGGCTATTGTCTATGGCTACACCTTC. The chain has TRBV30 and TRBJ1-2; 11 bases align to TRBD1. The germline CDR1 and CDR2 sequences are GTSNPN and SVGIG (reference sequence). Trimming removed 3 bases from V and 4 bases from J; junction bases left unmatched: 10. This CDR3 has 16 residues.

The table lists this clone with a count of one. The rearrangement links TRBV29-1 to TRBJ1-1; D ambiguous. Germline values: CDR1 SQVTM, CDR2 ANQGSEA. Trimming stripped 4 bases from V and 4 bases from J, with 16 bases between. This CDR3 is 14 amino acids long. The CDR3: CSVGGRMSLTEAFF. CDR3 nucleotide sequence: TGCAGCGTTGGCGGTAGGATGAGTCTCACTGAAGCTTTCTTT.

This chain joins TRBV15 and TRBJ2-1; TRBD1 matches at 8 bases. The CDR3 has 17 residues. Trimming took 2 bases from V and 0 from J; bases not matched to a gene: 6. The germline V gene encodes CDR1 LNHNV and CDR2 YYDKDF (reference sequence). The CDR3 DNA sequence: TGTGCCACCAGCAGACCAGGGGGCCTCCTCTCCTACAATGAGCAGTTCTTC. Its translation: CATSRPGGLLSYNEQFF.

The chain joins TRBV5-1 to TRBJ1-1, with D possibly TRBD1 on 6 matching bases. This CDR3 region has 15 residues. Germline V gene sequence: CDR1 SGHRS, CDR2 YFSETQ. The ends were cut back, 5 bases at V and 5 bases at J, with 19 bases in the middle. CDR3 sequence: CASSLTGRLQTEAFF. CDR3 nucleotides: TGCGCCAGCAGTCTGACAGGTCGTTTGCAGACTGAAGCTTTCTTT.

The count of this clone is one. The chain employs TRBV11-2 and TRBJ1-5; D not resolved. The CDR3 has 12 residues. Germline CDR1 SGHAT, CDR2 FQNNGV. Trimming took off 4 bases at V and 6 bases at J, with 7 bases between the two ends. CDR3 nucleotides: TGTGCCAGCAGCTATGGAGCTCAGCCCCAGCATTTT. Protein: CASSYGAQPQHF.

This clone has only a few counts. The V and J genes are TRBV3-1 (or the pseudogene TRBV3-2) and TRBJ1-2; 10 bases line up with TRBD1. The J segment lost 7 bases and the V segment lost 4 bases, leaving 9 bases of the junction unmatched. The length of the CDR3 is 15 residues. In germline, CDR1 is LGHDT, CDR2 YNNKEL (reference sequence). This chain's CDR3 is CASSLQGGQGVGYTF. DNA for the CDR3: TGTGCCAGCAGCCTCCAGGGCGGACAGGGGGTTGGCTACACCTTC.

The count of this clone is one. V gene TRBV4-2 combines with J gene TRBJ1-3; 7 bases line up with TRBD1. Looked up from germline, CDR1 is LGHNA and CDR2 is YNFKEQ. This CDR3 region has 16 residues. The V segment lost 5 bases and the J segment 2 bases; nucleotides outside the gene matches: 9. CDR3 sequence reads: CASSSRPGGTGNTIYF. CDR3 nucleotides: TGTGCCAGCAGCTCACGCCCAGGGGGAACTGGAAACACCATATATTTT.

The chain combines TRBV27 with TRBJ2-1; 7 positions match TRBD1. This CDR3 contains 18 residues. CDR1 is MNHEY, CDR2 SMNVEV, per germline (reference sequence). V shed 5 bases, J shed 0 bases, and the junction held 13 bases outside the gene matches. For the CDR3, the DNA is TGTGCCAGCAGTCTCAGGGGGTCGTATTATATCTCCTACAATGAGCAGTTCTTC. This encodes CASSLRGSYYISYNEQFF.

The chain joins TRBV5-5 to TRBJ1-2, with TRBD1 matching over 7 bases. The CDR3 has 15 amino acids. V lost 4 bases and J lost 4; bases outside the gene matches: 10. Germline V lookup: CDR1 SGHKS, CDR2 YYEKEE (reference sequence). The CDR3 nucleotides read TGTGCCAGCAGCCCCGATTACAGGGGTCCCTATGGCTACACCTTC. Amino acid sequence: CASSPDYRGPYGYTF.

A remark on this clone: In the same sample, other DNA sequences code for this CDR3. This chain joins TRBV7-2 and TRBJ2-7; maybe TRBD1 (6 bases). The V gene's germline CDR1 is SGHTA and CDR2 FQGNSA. There are 13 residues in the CDR3. The V gene lost 1 base and the J gene lost 4 bases, with 8 bases spanning the gap. CDR3 nucleotides: TGTGCCAGCAGCTTAGGAGGGGGTTACGAGCAGTACTTC. It encodes CASSLGGGYEQYF.

This chain uses TRBV9 with TRBJ2-1, with D perhaps matching TRBD2 (6 bases). Deletions cut 3 bases from V and 0 bases from J, with 16 bases between. Germline V gives CDR1 SGDLS, CDR2 YYNGEE. The CDR3 contains 17 residues. This chain's CDR3 is CASSAPGLSSSYNEQFF. Written as DNA, the CDR3 is TGTGCCAGCAGCGCACCGGGACTCTCAAGCTCCTACAATGAGCAGTTCTTC.

The rearrangement joins TRBV5-1 to TRBJ1-6; weak D call: TRBD1 (5 bases). V lost 0 bases to trimming and J lost 10 bases, with 23 bases between them. Germline CDR1 is SGHRS and CDR2 is YFSETQ. The CDR3 consists of 18 residues. CDR3 amino acids: CASSLEGSFWGVGSPLHF. The CDR3 region has the DNA TGCGCCAGCAGCTTGGAGGGGAGTTTTTGGGGGGTCGGGTCACCCCTCCACTTT.

The rearrangement joins TRBV19 to TRBJ2-2; 10 positions agree with TRBD1. J gave up 3 bases and V 8 bases, and 3 bases lay outside the gene matches. The germline gives CDR1 LNHDA, CDR2 SQIVND (reference sequence). The CDR3 covers 14 residues. In DNA, the CDR3 is TGTGCCAGTGGGGACAGGGGATACACCGGGGAGCTGTTTTTT. Its protein is CASGDRGYTGELFF.

The V and J genes are TRBV19 and TRBJ2-1; D is unresolved. CDR3 size: 13 residues. The V end lost 7 bases, the J end lost 7 bases, and 14 bases lay between the germline ends. Germline V CDR1 and CDR2: LNHDA, SQIVND (reference sequence). The CDR3 DNA reads TGTGCCAGTAATGGTGGAGCTGGGAATGAGCAGTTCTTC. This encodes CASNGGAGNEQFF. The entire variable domain, with the rest obtained from reference TRBV19 and TRBJ2-1, is as follows: DGGITQSPKYLFRKEGQNVTLSCEQNLNHDAMYWYRQDPGQGLRLIYYSQIVNDFQKGDIAEGYSVSREKKESFPLTVTSAQKNPTAFYLCASNGGAGNEQFFGPGTRLTVL.

The V call is TRBV19, the J call TRBJ1-5; 11 bases agree with TRBD1. The length of the CDR3 is 18 residues. The germline gives CDR1 LNHDA, CDR2 SQIVND (reference sequence). After removal of 5 bases from V and 2 bases from J, the junction contained 11 bases not matched to a gene. This CDR3 is CASSWDRGITLGNQPQHF. The DNA for the CDR3 is TGTGCCAGTAGTTGGGACAGGGGGATCACCCTTGGCAATCAGCCCCAGCATTTT.

The rearrangement joins TRBV6-5 to TRBJ2-7; D call uncertain. The CDR3 runs to 14 residues. Germline V gene data show CDR1 as MNHEY and CDR2 as SVGAGI. The germline V and J ends were trimmed by 8 bases and 1 base, with 15 bases remaining between them. CDR3 amino acids: CASPKESGSYEQYF. CDR3 DNA sequence: TGTGCCAGCCCAAAAGAATCCGGGTCCTACGAGCAGTACTTC.

The V and J genes are TRBV18 and TRBJ1-1; 7 nucleotides line up with TRBD1. Germline CDR1 and CDR2: KGHSH and LQKENI. V shed 2 bases and J 4 bases; nucleotides not matched to a gene: 4. This CDR3 has 14 residues. In nucleotides, the CDR3 is TGTGCCAGCTCACCAAGCGCAGGGGGCACTGAAGCTTTCTTT. This gives the protein CASSPSAGGTEAFF.